This T cell receptor beta chain was profiled in a study of OX40 agonist ivuxolimab in advanced cancers. At the level of the study: Given to patients was ivuxolimab, an agonistic anti-OX40 (CD134) antibody. Six ivuxolimab dose levels, 0.01 to 10 mg/kg, were given intravenously every 2 weeks.

The CDR3 loop spans 13 amino acids. The V gene's germline CDR1 is SEHNR and CDR2 FQNEAQ (reference sequence). V was cut by 4 bases and J by 3 bases, with 10 bases left in between. Data came from immunoSEQ multiplex PCR; TCRdb stores just in-frame clones and leaves some out. The sample shows over 15,000 clones, less than 95% of them seen only once. The origin of this receptor is an adult with an advanced solid tumor such as melanoma, head and neck, liver or kidney cancer. V and J are TRBV7-9 and TRBJ2-7; the D gene is possibly TRBD2 (5 bases). This specimen consisted of CD4+ or CD8+ T cells sorted from blood, obtained in a trial of the OX40 agonist ivuxolimab. The CDR3 here is CASSSSTSYEQYF. CDR3 in DNA: TGTGCCAGCAGCTCCTCCACTAGCTACGAGCAGTACTTC.